The T cell receptor (beta chain) described here comes from a study of blood T cell repertoires in COVID-19. The V end was cut by 1 base, the J end by 4 bases, with 7 bases between. CDR3 size: 14 residues. Looked up from germline, CDR1 is LNHDA and CDR2 is SQIVND (reference sequence). Method: immunoSEQ multiplex PCR; TCRdb's copy keeps in-frame clones and lacks some. The sample holds 120,000 or so clones; roughly 87% are singletons and the top ten take over 25%. Source material: peripheral blood. This clonotype was sampled from an elderly woman with acute or convalescent COVID-19. The gene calls are TRBV19 and TRBJ2-2, with a possible D match to TRBD1 (5 bases). The CDR3 coding sequence is TGTGCCAGTAGTATAGGGGGCGTCACCGGGGAGCTGTTTTTT. This codes for CASSIGGVTGELFF. Full variable domain (missing parts from reference TRBV19 and TRBJ2-2): DGGITQSPKYLFRKEGQNVTLSCEQNLNHDAMYWYRQDPGQGLRLIYYSQIVNDFQKGDIAEGYSVSREKKESFPLTVTSAQKNPTAFYLCASSIGGVTGELFFGEGSRLTVL.